Each of the 19 T cell receptor beta chains below was sequenced from the same sample in a study of blood T cells in healthy people across ages. A second PCR, run for roughly 6 to 11 cycles, used a sample-barcoded 5' primer plus a J-beta primer mix. TCRdb independently ran MiXCR on the 5' RACE reads; one entry per CDR3 protein. The repertoire holds hundreds of thousands of distinct CDR3 sequences, with approximately 25% as singletons. Another study also made use of these data, one on T cells of mothers and their children.

The sequenced sample was blood. The origin of the receptors is a boy younger than 18 in good health.

This clonotype was seen a handful of times. The chain recombines TRBV20-1 with TRBJ2-7, with D perhaps TRBD1 (6 bases). The CDR3 consists of 13 residues. Trimming left V 1 base short and J 3 bases short, with 10 bases between. The germline V gene has CDR1 DFQATT and CDR2 SNEGSKA (reference sequence). The CDR3 reads CSARVTDSYEQYF. Here the CDR3 DNA reads TGCAGTGCTAGAGTAACGGACAGCTACGAGCAGTACTTC.

The sample holds a few counts of this clonotype. This chain links TRBV7-9 with TRBJ2-3; perhaps TRBD2 as D (5 bases). The CDR3 loop spans 17 amino acids. Germline V gene data show CDR1 as SEHNR and CDR2 as FQNEAQ (reference sequence). V lost 5 bases, J lost 6 bases, and 24 bases lay in between. This chain's CDR3 is CASSTSGLEGLADTQYF. Written as DNA, the CDR3 is TGTGCCAGCAGCACCTCGGGATTAGAGGGATTGGCGGATACGCAGTATTTT. Together with reference TRBV7-9 and TRBJ2-3, the CDR3 gives the full variable domain: DTGVSQNPRHKITKRGQNVTFRCDPISEHNRLYWYRQTLGQGPEFLTYFQNEAQLEKSRLLSDRFSAERPKGSFSTLEIQRTEQGDSAMYLCASSTSGLEGLADTQYFGPGTRLTVL.

This chain uses TRBV9 with TRBJ2-5, with D tentatively TRBD2 (6 bases). The CDR3 is 15 amino acids. V was trimmed by 0 bases and J by 4 bases, leaving 13 bases between them. Germline CDR1 is SGDLS and CDR2 is YYNGEE. DNA for the CDR3: TGTGCCAGCAGCGTAGGTCCGGGGGTTGGAGAGACCCAGTACTTC. This encodes CASSVGPGVGETQYF.

The rearrangement uses TRBV29-1 and TRBJ2-1; TRBD2 aligns across 9 bases. This CDR3 comprises 15 residues. Germline loops: CDR1 SQVTM, CDR2 ANQGSEA. The CDR3 is CSNRRLLAGNNEQFF. The CDR3 nucleotides are TGCAGTAACCGAAGGTTACTAGCGGGTAACAATGAGCAGTTCTTC.

This clonotype has more than one count but fewer than ten. This chain joins TRBV3-1 and TRBJ2-1; a weak D match, TRBD1 (5 bases). Trimming stripped 6 bases from V and 4 bases from J, with 16 bases between. Germline CDR1 reads LGHDT; CDR2 reads YNNKEL (reference sequence). The CDR3 has 15 amino acids. The DNA of the CDR3 is TGTGCCAGCAGTCCAATCCCGCAGGGTTACAATGAGCAGTTCTTC. Its protein product is CASSPIPQGYNEQFF.

As concerns this clonotype: One junction end does not reproduce the germline sequence, and a read error may be involved. The rearrangement links TRBV7-2 to TRBJ2-4; 11 positions match TRBD2. The V gene's germline CDR1 is SGHTA and CDR2 FQGNSA. The CDR3 length is 16 residues. DNA of the CDR3: TGTGCCAGCAGCGGTATAGCGGGGGGGGTAGGAAACACTCAGTACTTC. Translating it yields CASSGIAGGVGNTQYF. Full variable domain (outside the CDR3, taken from reference TRBV7-2 and TRBJ2-4): GAGVSQSPSNKVTEKGKDVELRCDPISGHTALYWYRQSLGQGLEFLIYFQGNSAPDKSGLPSDRFSAERTGGSVSTLTIQRTQQEDSAVYLCASSGIAGGVGNTQYFGAGTRLSVL.

This chain uses TRBV12-3 or TRBV12-4 with TRBJ1-3, with D maybe TRBD1 (5 bases). With 3 bases removed from V and 4 bases from J, the gap between germline ends came to 13 bases. The CDR3 covers 15 residues. The chain's CDR3 is CASSFKRAGGNTIYF. DNA for the CDR3: TGTGCCAGCAGTTTTAAGAGGGCAGGGGGAAACACCATATATTTT.

The J gene is TRBJ1-2, the V gene TRBV6-1; D might be TRBD1 (5 bases). The CDR3 consists of 15 residues. The germline V gene has CDR1 MNHNS and CDR2 SASEGT. V lost 1 base, J lost 0 bases, and 9 bases lay in between. The CDR3 DNA sequence: TGTGCCAGCAGTGAAGGATCAGGGCCTAACTATGGCTACACCTTC. It translates to CASSEGSGPNYGYTF.

Only one count was recorded for this clonotype. V is TRBV28 and J is TRBJ2-4; D might be TRBD1 or TRBD2, each matching 7 bases. Germline CDR1 MDHEN, CDR2 SYDVKM. The CDR3 covers 12 residues. Trimming took 11 bases from V and 9 from J, leaving 17 bases between them. In DNA form, the CDR3 reads TGTGCCGCCGGATCAGGGGGGGCCATTCAGTACTTC. It translates to CAAGSGGAIQYF.

CDR3 sequence reads: CASSLSARPDYEQYF. The CDR3 nucleotides read TGTGCCAGCAGCCTGTCAGCTAGGCCAGACTACGAGCAGTACTTC. This rearrangement joins TRBV7-6 to TRBJ2-5, with D hard to call. The J call may be faulty, since TRBJ2-7 better matches the DNA end. The CDR3 runs to 15 residues. Germline loops: CDR1 SGHVS, CDR2 FNYEAQ.

V gene TRBV12-3 or TRBV12-4 combines with J gene TRBJ2-7; TRBD1 matches at 7 bases. V dropped 2 bases and J dropped 5; count of bases not matched to a gene: 6. The CDR3 is 14 residues long. In DNA, the CDR3 is TGTGCCAGCAGTTTACCCGACAGGGTCGACGAGCAGTACTTC. This sequence encodes CASSLPDRVDEQYF.

On this clonotype itself: Germline is not matched at one junction end, which may reflect a read error. The rearrangement uses TRBV2 and TRBJ2-5; D unresolved. Per the germline V gene, CDR1 is SNHLY and CDR2 is FYNNEI. The CDR3 covers 13 residues. CDR3 sequence reads: CASSEAGSNEQFF. The CDR3 DNA reads as TGTGCCAGCAGTGAAGCTGGGTCTAATGAGCAATTCTTC.

V usage is TRBV6-5 and J usage is TRBJ1-1, with TRBD1 matching over 7 bases. This CDR3 is 14 amino acids long. CDR1 and CDR2 from the germline V gene are MNHEY and SVGAGI. V shed 5 bases and J 6 bases; nucleotides not matched to a gene: 9. CDR3 in DNA: TGTGCCAGCAGTGTCAAGGGGGCAGAAGCTGAAGCTTTCTTT. Translation gives CASSVKGAEAEAFF.

The chain uses TRBV7-8 and TRBJ1-2, with D unresolved. Germline CDR1 SGHVS, CDR2 FQNEAQ. The CDR3 spans 12 residues. V was cut by 8 bases and J by 2 bases, with 9 bases left in between. The CDR3 coding sequence is TGTGCCAGCGCTCCAGACAACTATGGCTACACCTTC. It translates to CASAPDNYGYTF. The full variable domain, completed using reference TRBV7-8 and TRBJ1-2, is GAGVSQSPRYKVAKRGQDVALRCDPISGHVSLFWYQQALGQGPEFLTYFQNEAQLDKSGLPSDRFFAERPEGSVSTLKIQRTQQEDSAVYLCASAPDNYGYTFGSGTRLTVV.

The chain is built from TRBV29-1 and TRBJ2-5; D perhaps matches TRBD2 (7 bases). The germline V gene encodes CDR1 SQVTM and CDR2 ANQGSEA. CDR3 length: 12 amino acids. V was clipped by 7 bases and J by 1 base, with 10 bases between them. CDR3 in amino acids: CSAGGPQETQYF. In DNA, the CDR3 is TGCAGCGCCGGGGGGCCCCAAGAGACCCAGTACTTC.

The chain recombines TRBV15 with TRBJ2-3, with D tentatively TRBD1 or TRBD2 (5 bases each). Germline V gene data show CDR1 as LNHNV and CDR2 as YYDKDF (reference sequence). This CDR3 contains 16 residues. Trimming removed 0 bases from V and 2 bases from J, with 12 bases in between. The CDR3 spells CATSRDTGPPTDTQYF. In DNA, the CDR3 is TGTGCCACCAGCAGAGATACGGGGCCCCCCACAGATACGCAGTATTTT.

This clonotype was detected only a few times. V usage is TRBV3-1 and J usage is TRBJ2-5; 8 bases agree with TRBD2. Germline CDR1 reads LGHDT; CDR2 reads YNNKEL (reference sequence). V shed 5 bases and J 3 bases; nucleotides not matched to a gene: 5. The CDR3 covers 14 residues. CDR3 amino acids: CASSDGGAEETQYF. The CDR3 DNA reads TGTGCCAGCAGCGACGGGGGGGCCGAAGAGACCCAGTACTTC.

This clonotype was counted between two and nine times. In DNA, the CDR3 is TGTGCCAGCAGTCGCGGGGACAGGGGAAACGAGCAGTACTTC. This codes for CASSRGDRGNEQYF. The rearrangement joins TRBV12-3 or TRBV12-4 to TRBJ2-5; 10 bases map to TRBD1. The end of the DNA fits TRBJ2-7 better, so the J call may be wrong. This CDR3 has 14 amino acids.

This sequence joins TRBV2 and TRBJ2-5; 9 bases fit TRBD1. The J call is doubtful: the DNA matches TRBJ2-1 better. The CDR3 is made up of 14 amino acids. Germline V CDR1 and CDR2: SNHLY, FYNNEI. The CDR3 DNA is TGTGCCAGCAGTGAAGCGAGGACAGGGGCGAAGCAGTTCTTC. Protein product: CASSEARTGAKQFF.